Below, 21 T cell receptor beta chains from the same sample are listed, as sequenced in a study of shared clonotypes between healthy human individuals. This table comes from immunoSEQ multiplex PCR, and its TCRdb copy is limited to in-frame clones, with some not included. The data contain about 1 million clones, approximately 70% of them singletons. The specimen was memory CD4+ T cells sorted from blood. Subset specified: CD45RA-negative fraction. The origin of the receptors is a man younger than 35 in good health.

The chain has TRBV18 and TRBJ2-1; 9 bases agree with TRBD1. Germline lookup yields CDR1 KGHSH and CDR2 LQKENI. The trim removed 3 bases at V and 0 bases at J, leaving 0 bases unmatched. CDR3 length: 15 residues. The CDR3 protein is CASSPTGGSYNEQFF. Here the CDR3 DNA reads TGTGCCAGCTCACCGACAGGGGGCTCCTACAATGAGCAGTTCTTC.

There are many counts of this clone. This sequence joins TRBV28 and TRBJ2-3; 8 bases map to TRBD2. CDR3 length: 17 residues. Germline values: CDR1 MDHEN, CDR2 SYDVKM. The J segment lost 4 bases and the V segment lost 4 bases, leaving 13 bases of the junction unmatched. The CDR3 sequence: CASSSFLGGGGSDTQYF. The CDR3 nucleotides read TGTGCCAGCAGTTCCTTCCTCGGGGGGGGCGGTTCAGATACGCAGTATTTT.

This chain joins TRBV7-9 and TRBJ2-3; D gene unclear. V lost 6 bases, J lost 2 bases, and 15 bases lay in between. From germline, CDR1 is SEHNR and CDR2 FQNEAQ (reference sequence). This CDR3 contains 15 residues. This CDR3 is CASRSIIMLTDTQYF. The CDR3 DNA reads TGTGCCAGCAGGTCTATTATCATGCTCACAGATACGCAGTATTTT.

Notes on this clone: Distinct nucleotide sequences in the sample also encode this CDR3. The rearrangement uses TRBV30 and TRBJ2-7, with 10 bases lining up with TRBD2. CDR3 length equals 14 residues. V was pared by 0 bases and J by 2 bases, with 1 base of the junction left unmatched. From germline, CDR1 is GTSNPN and CDR2 SVGIG (reference sequence). DNA for the CDR3: TGTGCCTGGAGTGTGAGCGGGGGGGCCTACGAGCAGTACTTC. Translation gives CAWSVSGGAYEQYF.

This clone was found once. The CDR3 is CASSIQGPNVYEQYF. As DNA, the CDR3 is TGTGCCAGCAGTATTCAGGGACCCAACGTCTACGAGCAGTACTTC. This chain connects TRBV27 to TRBJ2-7; tentatively, D is TRBD1 or TRBD2 (5 bases each). V was shortened by 5 bases and J by 3 bases, with 17 bases between the two germline ends. CDR1 and CDR2 from the germline V gene are MNHEY and SMNVEV (reference sequence). The CDR3 spans 15 residues.

V is TRBV19 and J is TRBJ1-3; the match to TRBD1 covers 10 bases. The germline CDR1 and CDR2 sequences are LNHDA and SQIVND (reference sequence). Trimming took 4 bases from V and 4 from J; bases not matched to a gene: 7. The CDR3 length is 16 residues. This chain's CDR3 is CASSTPGTGDGNTIYF. The DNA of the CDR3 is TGTGCCAGTAGTACCCCCGGGACAGGGGACGGAAACACCATATATTTT.

The gene calls are TRBV6-1 and TRBJ1-5, with TRBD1 matching 7 bases. The V gene end was trimmed by 4 bases and the J gene end by 2 bases; junction bases not matched to a gene: 8. This CDR3 has 16 amino acids. The germline V gene encodes CDR1 MNHNS and CDR2 SASEGT. CDR3 coding DNA: TGTGCCAGCAGTGGACAGGGAGGATTTGGCAATCAGCCCCAGCATTTT. This translates into CASSGQGGFGNQPQHF.

This clone was recorded only once. The chain carries TRBV5-1 and TRBJ1-1; D perhaps matches TRBD1 (5 bases). CDR1 is SGHRS and CDR2 is YFSETQ in the germline V gene. V dropped 0 bases and J dropped 0 bases, with 12 bases sitting between them. The CDR3 is made up of 16 amino acids. In DNA, the CDR3 is TGCGCCAGCAGCTTGGTCCCAGGGATCTTGAACACTGAAGCTTTCTTT. It specifies CASSLVPGILNTEAFF.

Of note for this clone: A junction boundary mismatches the germline segment, possibly from a read error. The chain has TRBV5-1 and TRBJ1-2; possible D gene TRBD1, 6 bases. Germline lookup yields CDR1 SGHRS and CDR2 YFSETQ. The CDR3 covers 15 residues. In DNA, the CDR3 is TGTGCCAGCAGCCCTGTCGGCGGGGGCTCCTATGGCTACACCTTC. This sequence encodes CASSPVGGGSYGYTF.

The J gene is TRBJ2-7, the V gene TRBV11-2, with 9 bases aligning to TRBD1. There are 15 residues in the CDR3. Germline V gene sequence: CDR1 SGHAT, CDR2 FQNNGV. The V gene end was trimmed by 1 base and the J gene end by 1 base; junction bases not matched to a gene: 2. CDR3 protein: CASSLGGQGSYEQYF. The DNA for the CDR3 is TGTGCCAGCAGCTTAGGGGGACAGGGATCCTACGAGCAGTACTTC.

This clone has a handful of counts. The rearrangement uses TRBV7-9 and TRBJ1-1; 11 bases match TRBD1. The trim removed 5 bases at V and 6 bases at J, leaving 8 bases unmatched. The CDR3 covers 15 residues. Germline CDR1 and CDR2: SEHNR and FQNEAQ (reference sequence). The CDR3 DNA reads TGTGCCAGCAGCCCTCGGACAGGGGGCAAGGCTGAAGCTTTCTTT. Its protein is CASSPRTGGKAEAFF.

The V call is TRBV5-4, the J call TRBJ2-3; weak D call: TRBD2 (6 bases). The CDR3 sequence is 15 residues long. V lost 1 base and J 4 bases, leaving 13 bases between the germline ends. CDR1 and CDR2 (germline): SGHNT, YYREEE (reference sequence). CDR3 coding DNA: TGTGCCAGCAGCTTGACACGGGAGAGTCCAGATACGCAGTATTTT. Translation gives CASSLTRESPDTQYF.

Only a few counts were recorded for this clone. The chain links TRBV27 to TRBJ2-7; maybe TRBD2 (6 bases). The CDR3 runs 15 residues. Trimming took 2 bases from V and 3 from J, leaving 14 bases between them. Germline CDR1 and CDR2: MNHEY and SMNVEV (reference sequence). CDR3: CASSLGGGGGYEQYF. For the CDR3, the DNA is TGTGCCAGCAGTTTAGGGGGAGGAGGTGGCTACGAGCAGTACTTC.

This clone was seen a single time. The chain has TRBV9 and TRBJ2-7; the match to TRBD1 covers 9 bases. The ends lost 4 bases at V and 5 bases at J; junction bases unmatched: 13. CDR1 and CDR2 from the germline V gene are SGDLS and YYNGEE. This CDR3 spans 16 amino acids. CDR3 loop: CASSPSGTGRPNEQYF. The CDR3 DNA is TGTGCCAGCAGCCCTTCCGGGACAGGGAGGCCCAACGAGCAGTACTTC.

Comments on this clone: This CDR3 is also generated by other DNA sequences in the sample. The V gene is TRBV18, the J gene TRBJ2-7, with D perhaps assigned TRBD1 or TRBD2 (5 bases each). The CDR3 has 14 residues. Germline CDR1 KGHSH, CDR2 LQKENI. The germline V and J ends were trimmed by 4 bases and 3 bases, with 13 bases remaining between them. The DNA for the CDR3 is TGTGCCAGCTCACTGGGTGGGGGAAGCTACGAGCAGTACTTC. This translates into CASSLGGGSYEQYF.

This sequence joins TRBV5-1 and TRBJ1-1, with D uncertain. The CDR3 is 12 amino acids. The ends were cut back, 3 bases at V and 1 base at J, with 4 bases in the middle. The V gene's germline CDR1 is SGHRS and CDR2 YFSETQ. The CDR3 DNA reads TGCGCCAGCAGCTCACAGAACACTGAAGCTTTCTTT. This codes for CASSSQNTEAFF.

Comments on this clone: Other DNA sequences within the sample encode an identical CDR3. The genes are TRBV18 and TRBJ2-3, with unresolved D. Per germline, CDR1 KGHSH and CDR2 LQKENI. V was pared by 6 bases and J by 2 bases, with 3 bases between. The CDR3 has 11 residues. CDR3 in DNA: TGTGCCAGCTCCTTCACAGATACGCAGTATTTT. Translating gives CASSFTDTQYF.

The V and J genes are TRBV10-2 and TRBJ2-1; D might be TRBD1 or TRBD2, each matching 7 bases. The length of the CDR3 is 13 residues. The V and J ends lost 10 bases and 5 bases respectively, with 15 bases between them. CDR1 is WSHSY, CDR2 SAAADI, per germline. CDR3 in amino acids: CATRGGMNNEQFF. CDR3 nucleotide sequence: TGCGCCACCAGGGGGGGGATGAACAATGAGCAGTTCTTC.

The V and J genes are TRBV30 and TRBJ2-5; D is tentatively TRBD1 or TRBD2 (5 bases each). The germline V and J ends were trimmed by 2 bases and 4 bases, with 17 bases remaining between them. Germline CDR1 is GTSNPN and CDR2 is SVGIG (reference sequence). This CDR3 comprises 15 residues. The DNA of the CDR3 is TGTGCCTGGAGTAAACGGGGCGGAATCCCAGAGACCCAGTACTTC. Translation gives CAWSKRGGIPETQYF.

The V call is TRBV19, the J call TRBJ2-3; the match to TRBD2 covers 7 bases. V gave up 5 bases and J gave up 2 bases; unmatched junction bases: 4. CDR3 size: 14 residues. Per the germline V gene, CDR1 is LNHDA and CDR2 is SQIVND (reference sequence). The CDR3 sequence: CASSLRDYTDTQYF. CDR3 sequence (DNA): TGTGCCAGTAGTCTTAGGGACTACACAGATACGCAGTATTTT.

The chain is built from TRBV5-1 and TRBJ2-7, with D perhaps TRBD1 (5 bases). CDR3 size: 13 residues. Germline CDR1 SGHRS, CDR2 YFSETQ. Trimming left V 4 bases short and J 6 bases short, with 14 bases between. CDR3 sequence: CASSPRGTGEQYF. CDR3 nucleotide sequence: TGCGCCAGCAGCCCAAGGGGTACGGGCGAGCAGTACTTC.